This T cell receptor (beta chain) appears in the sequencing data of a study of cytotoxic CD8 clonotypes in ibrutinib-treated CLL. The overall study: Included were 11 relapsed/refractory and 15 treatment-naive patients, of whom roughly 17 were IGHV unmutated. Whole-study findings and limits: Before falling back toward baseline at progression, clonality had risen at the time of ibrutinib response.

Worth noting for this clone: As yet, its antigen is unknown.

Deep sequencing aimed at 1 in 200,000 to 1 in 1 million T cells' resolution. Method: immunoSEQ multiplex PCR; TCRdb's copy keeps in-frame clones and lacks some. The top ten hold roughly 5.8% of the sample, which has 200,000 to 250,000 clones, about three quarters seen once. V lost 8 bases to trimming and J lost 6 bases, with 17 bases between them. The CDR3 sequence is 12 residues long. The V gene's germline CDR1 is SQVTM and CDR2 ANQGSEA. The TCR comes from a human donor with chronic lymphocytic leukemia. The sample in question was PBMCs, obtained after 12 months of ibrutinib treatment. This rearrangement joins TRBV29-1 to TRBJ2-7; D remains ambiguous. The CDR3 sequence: CSIRADKPEQYF. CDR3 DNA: TGCAGCATAAGGGCCGACAAGCCCGAGCAGTACTTC.